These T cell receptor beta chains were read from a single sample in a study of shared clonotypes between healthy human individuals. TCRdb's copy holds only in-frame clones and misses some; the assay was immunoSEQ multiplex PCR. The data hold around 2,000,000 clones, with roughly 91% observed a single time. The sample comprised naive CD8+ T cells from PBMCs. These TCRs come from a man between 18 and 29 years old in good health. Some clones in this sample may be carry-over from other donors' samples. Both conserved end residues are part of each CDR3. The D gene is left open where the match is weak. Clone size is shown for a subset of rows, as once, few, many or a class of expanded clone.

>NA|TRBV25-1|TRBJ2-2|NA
TGTGCCAGCAGTCACGCACTCTGGACCGGGGAGCTGTTTTTT
CASSHALWTGELFF
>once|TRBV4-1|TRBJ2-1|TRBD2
TGCGCCAGCAGCCAAGATTGGAATAGCGGGCGATACAATGAGCAGTTCTTC
CASSQDWNSGRYNEQFF
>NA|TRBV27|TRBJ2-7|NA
TGTGCCAGCAGCCTTACTAGCAGCTACGAGCAGTACTTC
CASSLTSSYEQYF
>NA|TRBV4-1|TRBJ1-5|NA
TGCGCCAGCAGCCAAGTTGGCCTGAGCAATCAGCCCCAGCATTTT
CASSQVGLSNQPQHF
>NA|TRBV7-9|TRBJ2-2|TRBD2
TGCGCCAGCAGCCACGGACTAGCGGGAGTATTGACCGGGGAGCTGTTTTTT
CASSHGLAGVLTGELFF
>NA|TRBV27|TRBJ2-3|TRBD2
TGTGCCAGCGGTCACGGGACTAGCGGGGATACGCAGTATTTT
CASGHGTSGDTQYF
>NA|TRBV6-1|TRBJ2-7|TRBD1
TGTGCCAGCAGTCTTAGGACAGGGGCGCTTGGCGAGCAGTACTTC
CASSLRTGALGEQYF
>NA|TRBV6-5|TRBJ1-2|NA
TGTGCCAGCAGTTACGCATCGGGGGCGCGGAACTATGGCTACACCTTC
CASSYASGARNYGYTF
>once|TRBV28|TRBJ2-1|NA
TGTGCCAGCAGTTTATTCAGGGACAATGAGCAGTTCTTC
CASSLFRDNEQFF
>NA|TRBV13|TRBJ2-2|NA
TGTGCCAGCAAGGATAGCGGAACCCCCGGGGAGCTGTTTTTT
CASKDSGTPGELFF
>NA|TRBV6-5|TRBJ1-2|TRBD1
TGTGCCAGCAGTCTTTCCGGGACAGAAGGCTACACCTTC
CASSLSGTEGYTF
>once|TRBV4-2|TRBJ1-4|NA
TGTGCCAGCAGCCAAGATTCCAGTCCAACTAATGAAAAACTGTTTTTT
CASSQDSSPTNEKLFF
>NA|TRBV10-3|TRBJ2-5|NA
TGTGCCATCACCCTCGACTACGATCGAGAGACCCAGTACTTC
CAITLDYDRETQYF
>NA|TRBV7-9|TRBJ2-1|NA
TGTGCCAGCAGCTTAATTCTCAATGAGCAGTTCTTC
CASSLILNEQFF
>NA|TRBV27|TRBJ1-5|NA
TGTGCCAGCAGAAGGACAGCCCAGGGGCCCCAGCATTTT
CASRRTAQGPQHF
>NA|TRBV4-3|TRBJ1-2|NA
TGCGCCAGCAGCCAAGTTCCGGGGAGCTATGGCTACACCTTC
CASSQVPGSYGYTF
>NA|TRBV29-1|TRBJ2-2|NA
TGCAGCGTTGTTCGGCGAACCGGGGAGCTGTTTTTT
CSVVRRTGELFF
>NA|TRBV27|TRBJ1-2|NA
TGTGCCAGCAGTTTAAGAGGGGAGAGCTATGGCTACACCTTC
CASSLRGESYGYTF
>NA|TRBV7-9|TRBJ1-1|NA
TGTGCCAGCAGCCCCCCGCCCCCCCACACTGAAGCTTTCTTT
CASSPPPPHTEAFF
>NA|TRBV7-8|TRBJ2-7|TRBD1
TGTGCCAGCAGCGCCCGGACAGGGGGCCCCTACGAGCAGTACTTC
CASSARTGGPYEQYF
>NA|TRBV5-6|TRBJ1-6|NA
TGTGCCAGCAGCTTGGATGGGGGAGGGTCCTCACCCCTCCACTTT
CASSLDGGGSSPLHF
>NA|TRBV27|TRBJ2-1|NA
TGTGCCAGCAGTCTTCCAGCAAACCCCTACAATGAGCAGTTCTTC
CASSLPANPYNEQFF
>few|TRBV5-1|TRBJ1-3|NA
TGCGCCAGCAGCTTGGACAGGGGAAACACCATATATTTT
CASSLDRGNTIYF
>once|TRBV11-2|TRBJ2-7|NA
TGTGCCAGCAGCGGCCCCTACGAGCAGTACTTC
CASSGPYEQYF
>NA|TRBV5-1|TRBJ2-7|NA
TGCGCCAGCAGCTCCTCCGAGGGCGGCTACGAGCAGTACTTC
CASSSSEGGYEQYF
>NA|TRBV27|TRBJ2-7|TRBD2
TGTGCCAGCACCCTAGCGGGAGGGCCCCCCTACGAGCAGTACTTC
CASTLAGGPPYEQYF
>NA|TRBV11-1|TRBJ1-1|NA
TGTGCCAGCAGCTTAACGGAGGGTACGACTGAAGCTTTCTTT
CASSLTEGTTEAFF
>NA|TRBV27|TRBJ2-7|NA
TGTGCCAGCAGACCAGGACCGGGGCCCTACGAGCAGTACTTC
CASRPGPGPYEQYF
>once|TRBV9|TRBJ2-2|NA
TGTGCCAGCAGCGACCCTCGGCAGGCCCCGAACACCGGGGAGCTGTTTTTT
CASSDPRQAPNTGELFF
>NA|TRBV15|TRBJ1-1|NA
TGTGCCACCAGCAGAGTGGGATTCACTGAAGCTTTCTTT
CATSRVGFTEAFF
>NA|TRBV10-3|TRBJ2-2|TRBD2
TGTGCCATCAGCCCCGGGACTAGCGCCACCGGGGAGCTGTTTTTT
CAISPGTSATGELFF
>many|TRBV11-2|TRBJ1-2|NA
TGTGCCAGCAGCTTAGGGAGTGCGAATGGCTACACCTTC
CASSLGSANGYTF
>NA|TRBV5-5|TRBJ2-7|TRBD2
TGTGCCAGCAGCTTGAGACTAGCGGGTACTTACGAGCAGTACTTC
CASSLRLAGTYEQYF
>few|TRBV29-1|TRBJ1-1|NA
TGCAGCGTTGAAGTCGCACCGGCGGTCACTGAAGCTTTCTTT
CSVEVAPAVTEAFF
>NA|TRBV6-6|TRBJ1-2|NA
TGTGCCAGCAGGGTAAACTATGGCTACACCTTC
CASRVNYGYTF
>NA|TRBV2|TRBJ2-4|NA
TGTGCCAGCAGTGGCGAGGGACTAGCCAAAAACATTCAGTACTTC
CASSGEGLAKNIQYF
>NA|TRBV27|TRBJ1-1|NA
TGTGCCAGCAGTTTCGGGGGTGGTAGTAACACTGAAGCTTTCTTT
CASSFGGGSNTEAFF
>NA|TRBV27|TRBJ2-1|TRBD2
TGTGCCAGCAGCCCTTTCGCACTAGCGGACAATGAGCAGTTCTTC
CASSPFALADNEQFF
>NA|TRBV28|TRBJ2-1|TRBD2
TGTGCCAGCAGTTTGGGGCTAGCGGTTTACAATGAGCAGTTCTTC
CASSLGLAVYNEQFF
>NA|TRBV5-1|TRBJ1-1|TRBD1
TGCGCCAGCAGCTGGACCAGGGATCAAATACAGGGGAACCTGAACACTGAAGCTTTCTTT
CASSWTRDQIQGNLNTEAFF
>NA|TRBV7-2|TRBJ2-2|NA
TGTGCCAGCAGCCCCCGTATTGGCGGGCCCTACACCGGGGAGCTGTTTTTT
CASSPRIGGPYTGELFF
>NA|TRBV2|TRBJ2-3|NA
TGTGCCAGCAGTACCGGGACCAATTTTCCAACAGATACGCAGTATTTT
CASSTGTNFPTDTQYF
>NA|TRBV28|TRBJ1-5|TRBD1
TGTGCCAGCAGTTTTCTACAGGGGGATCAGCCCCAGCATTTT
CASSFLQGDQPQHF
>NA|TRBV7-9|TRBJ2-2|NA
TGTGCCAGCAGCCCCCCCCTAGCCCTTAACACCGGGGAGCTGTTTTTT
CASSPPLALNTGELFF
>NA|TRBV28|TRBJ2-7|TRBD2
TGTGCCAGCAGTTTTTTTGCTAGCGGGAGTTTGTCGGCCGAGCAGTACTTC
CASSFFASGSLSAEQYF
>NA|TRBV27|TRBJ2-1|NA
TGTGCCAGTGGGGTCGATGGGTACAATGAGCAGTTCTTC
CASGVDGYNEQFF
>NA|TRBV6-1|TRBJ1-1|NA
TGTGCCAGCAGTGAAGCACAGGGTGGTAAGTACACTGAAGCTTTCTTT
CASSEAQGGKYTEAFF
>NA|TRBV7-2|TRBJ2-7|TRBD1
TGTGCCAGCACCCCGGACAGGTTGACCTACGAGCAGTACTTC
CASTPDRLTYEQYF
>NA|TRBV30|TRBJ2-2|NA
TGTGCCTGGAGGCACGGGGAGCTGTTTTTT
CAWRHGELFF